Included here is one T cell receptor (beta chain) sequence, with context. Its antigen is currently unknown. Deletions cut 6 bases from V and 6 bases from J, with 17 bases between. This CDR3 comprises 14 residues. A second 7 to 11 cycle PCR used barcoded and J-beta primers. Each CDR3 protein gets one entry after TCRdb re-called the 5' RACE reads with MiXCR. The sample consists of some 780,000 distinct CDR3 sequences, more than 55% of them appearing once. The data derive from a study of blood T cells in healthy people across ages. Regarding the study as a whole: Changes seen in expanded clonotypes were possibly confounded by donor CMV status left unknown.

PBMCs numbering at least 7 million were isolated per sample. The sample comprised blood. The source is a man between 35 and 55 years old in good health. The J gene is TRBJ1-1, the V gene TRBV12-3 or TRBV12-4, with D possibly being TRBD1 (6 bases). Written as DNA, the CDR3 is TGTGCCAGCAGCTGGAGGACAGAAGGGCCTGAAGCTTTCTTT. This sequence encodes CASSWRTEGPEAFF.